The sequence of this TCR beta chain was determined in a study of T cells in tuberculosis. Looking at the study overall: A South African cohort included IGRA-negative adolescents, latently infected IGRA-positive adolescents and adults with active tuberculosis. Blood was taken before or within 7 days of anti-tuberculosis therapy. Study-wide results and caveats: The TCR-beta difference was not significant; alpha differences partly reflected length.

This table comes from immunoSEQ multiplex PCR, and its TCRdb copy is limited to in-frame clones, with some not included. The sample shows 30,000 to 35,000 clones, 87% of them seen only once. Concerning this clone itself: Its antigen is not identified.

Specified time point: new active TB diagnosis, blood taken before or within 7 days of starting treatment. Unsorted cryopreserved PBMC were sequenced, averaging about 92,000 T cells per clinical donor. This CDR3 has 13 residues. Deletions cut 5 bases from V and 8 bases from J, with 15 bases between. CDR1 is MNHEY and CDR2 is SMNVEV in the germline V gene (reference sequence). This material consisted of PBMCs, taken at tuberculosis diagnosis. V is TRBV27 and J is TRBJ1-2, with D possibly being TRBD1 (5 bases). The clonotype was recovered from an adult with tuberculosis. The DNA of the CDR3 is TGTGCCAGCAGTCCGGGGGGGTTTTGGGGCTACACCTTC. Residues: CASSPGGFWGYTF.